One T cell receptor beta chain is described in this entry. Its antigen remains unidentified. The source of the sample is a study of shared clonotypes between healthy human individuals. Study results and caveats: How much donors shared clonotypes was expected to be affected by sequencing depth.

Generated by immunoSEQ multiplex PCR, the TCRdb table keeps only in-frame clones and is missing some. The table has approximately 500,000 clones, 75% to 85% seen once. Each sample came from a Caucasian adult donor living in Nashville, Tennessee. There are 15 residues in the CDR3. The V gene's germline CDR1 is SGHRS and CDR2 YFSETQ. The junction had 6 bases not matched to a gene; V was cut back by 2 bases and J by 5 bases. The chain couples TRBV5-1 to TRBJ2-1; 8 positions match TRBD1. The sequence was collected from a woman between 40 and 50 years old in good health. Some clones in this sample may be carry-over from other donors' samples. Material for sequencing was PBMCs. This CDR3 reads CASSFRTGNDNEQFF. The CDR3 DNA is TGCGCCAGCAGCTTCAGGACAGGGAACGACAATGAGCAGTTCTTC.